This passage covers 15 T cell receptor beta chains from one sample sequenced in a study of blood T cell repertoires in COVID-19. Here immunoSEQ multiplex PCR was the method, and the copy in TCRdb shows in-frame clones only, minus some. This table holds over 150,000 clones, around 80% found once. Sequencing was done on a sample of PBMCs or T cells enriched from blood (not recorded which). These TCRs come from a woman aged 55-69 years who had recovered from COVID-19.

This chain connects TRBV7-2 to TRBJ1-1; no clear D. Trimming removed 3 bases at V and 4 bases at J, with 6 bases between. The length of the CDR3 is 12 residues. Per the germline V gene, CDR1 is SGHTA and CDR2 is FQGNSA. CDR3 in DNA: TGTGCCAGCAGCTTCCTGTCCACTGAAGCTTTCTTT. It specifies CASSFLSTEAFF.

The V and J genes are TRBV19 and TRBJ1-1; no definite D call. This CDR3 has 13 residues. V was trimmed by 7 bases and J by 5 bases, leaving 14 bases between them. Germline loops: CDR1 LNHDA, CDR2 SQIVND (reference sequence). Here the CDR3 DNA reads TGTGCCAGTACCCCCCTTGGCCAGACTGAAGCTTTCTTT. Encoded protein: CASTPLGQTEAFF.

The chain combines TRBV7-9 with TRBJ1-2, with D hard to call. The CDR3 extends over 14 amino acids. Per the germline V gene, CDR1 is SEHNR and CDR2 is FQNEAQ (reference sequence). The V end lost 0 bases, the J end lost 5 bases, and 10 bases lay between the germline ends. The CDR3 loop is CASSLAPGPYGYTF. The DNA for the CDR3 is TGTGCCAGCAGCTTAGCTCCAGGCCCTTATGGCTACACCTTC.

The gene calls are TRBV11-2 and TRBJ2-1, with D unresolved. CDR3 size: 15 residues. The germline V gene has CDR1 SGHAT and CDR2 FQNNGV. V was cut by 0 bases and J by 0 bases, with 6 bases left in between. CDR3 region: CASSLERSSYNEQFF. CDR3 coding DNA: TGTGCCAGCAGCTTAGAAAGGAGCTCCTACAATGAGCAGTTCTTC.

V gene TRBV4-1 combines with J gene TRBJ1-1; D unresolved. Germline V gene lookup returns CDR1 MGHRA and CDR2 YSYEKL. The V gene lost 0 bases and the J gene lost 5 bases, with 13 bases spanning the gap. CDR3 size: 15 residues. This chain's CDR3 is CASSQDEGSGTEAFF. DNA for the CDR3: TGCGCCAGCAGCCAAGATGAGGGCAGCGGAACTGAAGCTTTCTTT.

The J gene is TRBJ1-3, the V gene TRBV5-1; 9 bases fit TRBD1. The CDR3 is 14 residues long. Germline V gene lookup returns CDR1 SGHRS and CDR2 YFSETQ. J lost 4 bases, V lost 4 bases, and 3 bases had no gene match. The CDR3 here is CASSQDRGGNTIYF. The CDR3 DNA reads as TGCGCCAGCAGCCAGGACAGGGGAGGAAACACCATATATTTT.

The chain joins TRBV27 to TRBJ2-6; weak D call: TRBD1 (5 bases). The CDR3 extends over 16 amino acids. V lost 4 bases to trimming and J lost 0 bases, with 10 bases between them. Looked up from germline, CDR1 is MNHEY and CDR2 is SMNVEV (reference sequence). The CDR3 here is CASSSTGLSGANVLTF. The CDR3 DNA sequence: TGTGCCAGCAGTTCTACAGGCCTCTCTGGGGCCAACGTCCTGACTTTC.

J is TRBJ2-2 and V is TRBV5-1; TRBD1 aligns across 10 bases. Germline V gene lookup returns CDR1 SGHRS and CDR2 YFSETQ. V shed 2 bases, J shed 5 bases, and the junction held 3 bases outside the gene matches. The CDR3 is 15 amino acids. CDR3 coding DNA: TGCGCCAGCAGCTTAGGGACAGGGGTTACCGGGGAGCTGTTTTTT. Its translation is CASSLGTGVTGELFF.

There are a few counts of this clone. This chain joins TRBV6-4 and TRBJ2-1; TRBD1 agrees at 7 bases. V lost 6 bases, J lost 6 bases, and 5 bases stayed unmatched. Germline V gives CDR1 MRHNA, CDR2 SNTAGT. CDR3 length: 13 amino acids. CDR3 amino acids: CASSGTAANEQFF. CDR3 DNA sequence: TGTGCCAGCAGCGGGACAGCCGCCAATGAGCAGTTCTTC.

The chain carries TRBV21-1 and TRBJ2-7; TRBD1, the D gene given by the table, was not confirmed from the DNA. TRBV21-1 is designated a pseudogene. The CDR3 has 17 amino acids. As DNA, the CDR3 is TGTGCCAGCTCTGAGTACCGCCGGGACAGGGGACGCCACGAGCAGTACTTC. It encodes CASSEYRRDRGRHEQYF.

CDR3: CASSLAGLGTGELFF. CDR3 nucleotides: TGTGCCAGCAGCTTGGCAGGGTTGGGTACCGGGGAGCTGTTTTTT. The genes are TRBV5-4 and TRBJ2-2; D is possibly TRBD1 (5 bases). Trimming took 0 bases from V and 5 from J, leaving 11 bases between them. CDR1 and CDR2 from the germline V gene are SGHNT and YYREEE (reference sequence). The CDR3 spans 15 residues.

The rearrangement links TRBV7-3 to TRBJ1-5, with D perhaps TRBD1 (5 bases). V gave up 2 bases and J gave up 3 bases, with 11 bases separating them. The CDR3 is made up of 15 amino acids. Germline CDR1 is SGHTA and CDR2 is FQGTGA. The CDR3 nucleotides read TGTGCCAGCAGCTTAGGGGTCAGGGTCAATCAGCCCCAGCATTTT. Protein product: CASSLGVRVNQPQHF.

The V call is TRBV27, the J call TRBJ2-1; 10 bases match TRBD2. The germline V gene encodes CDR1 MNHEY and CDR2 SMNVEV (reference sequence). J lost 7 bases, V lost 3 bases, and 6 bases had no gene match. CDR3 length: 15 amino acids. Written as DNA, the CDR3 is TGTGCCAGCAGTTTCATCAGCGGGGGGGCTAATGAGCAGTTCTTC. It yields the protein CASSFISGGANEQFF.

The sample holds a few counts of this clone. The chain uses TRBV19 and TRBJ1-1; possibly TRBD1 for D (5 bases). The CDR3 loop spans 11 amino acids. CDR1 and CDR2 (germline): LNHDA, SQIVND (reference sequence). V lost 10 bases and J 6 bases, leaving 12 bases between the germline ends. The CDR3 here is CAIHRGAEAFF. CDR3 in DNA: TGTGCCATACACCGGGGGGCTGAAGCTTTCTTT. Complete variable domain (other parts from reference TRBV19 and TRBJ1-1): DGGITQSPKYLFRKEGQNVTLSCEQNLNHDAMYWYRQDPGQGLRLIYYSQIVNDFQKGDIAEGYSVSREKKESFPLTVTSAQKNPTAFYLCAIHRGAEAFFGQGTRLTVV.

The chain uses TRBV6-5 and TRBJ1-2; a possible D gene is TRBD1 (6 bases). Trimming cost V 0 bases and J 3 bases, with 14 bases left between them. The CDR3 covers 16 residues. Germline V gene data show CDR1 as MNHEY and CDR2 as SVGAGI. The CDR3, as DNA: TGTGCCAGCAGTTACTCGAGGGCGGCAGGGGACTATGGCTACACCTTC. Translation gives CASSYSRAAGDYGYTF.